This T cell receptor beta chain was observed in a study of control samples from healthy donors and cancer patients. The V segment lost 0 bases and the J segment 6 bases; nucleotides outside the gene matches: 3. The CDR3 totals 13 residues. Germline V gene lookup returns CDR1 SGHRS and CDR2 YFSETQ. The data were produced by immunoSEQ multiplex PCR, yet TCRdb's version contains in-frame clones alone and is incomplete. The sample shows some 150,000 clones, around 94% of them seen only once. The receptor was isolated from a man in his sixties with colorectal cancer. Sequences were obtained from PBMCs. V gene TRBV5-1 combines with J gene TRBJ2-7; 7 bases are shared with TRBD1. CDR3 region: CASSLERGREQYF. CDR3 sequence (DNA): TGCGCCAGCAGCTTGGAGAGGGGGCGCGAGCAGTACTTC.